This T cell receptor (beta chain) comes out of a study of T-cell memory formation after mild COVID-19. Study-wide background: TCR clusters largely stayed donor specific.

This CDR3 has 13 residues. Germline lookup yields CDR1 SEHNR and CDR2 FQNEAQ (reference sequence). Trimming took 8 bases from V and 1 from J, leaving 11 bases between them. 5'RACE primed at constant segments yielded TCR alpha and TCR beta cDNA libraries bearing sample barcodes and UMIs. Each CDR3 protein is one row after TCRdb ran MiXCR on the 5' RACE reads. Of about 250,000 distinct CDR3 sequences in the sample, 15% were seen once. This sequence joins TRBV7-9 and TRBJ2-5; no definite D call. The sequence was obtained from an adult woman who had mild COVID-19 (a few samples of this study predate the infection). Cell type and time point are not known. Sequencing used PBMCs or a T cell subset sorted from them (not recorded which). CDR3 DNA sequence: TGTGCCAGCGTTCCACGGTCCCAAGAGACCCAGTACTTC. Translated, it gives CASVPRSQETQYF.